The 18 T cell receptor beta chains listed next were all sequenced from one sample in a study of identical twins. MiXCR, applied by TCRdb to the 5' RACE reads, yields one record per CDR3 protein. The sample has some 500,000 distinct CDR3 sequences, 9% to 10% seen once. The same sample was also used in a study of yellow fever vaccine responses in identical twins.

The sequenced material came from PBMCs. The receptor set was obtained from a woman between 18 and 29 years old in good health.

The rearrangement links TRBV9 to TRBJ1-1; the D is unclear. The CDR3 sequence is 13 residues long. Per germline, CDR1 SGDLS and CDR2 YYNGEE. Trimming shortened V by 4 bases and J by 4 bases, and 11 bases separated the two germline ends. CDR3 bases: TGTGCCAGCAGCCAAGACCGAATCACTGAAGCTTTCTTT. Amino acid sequence: CASSQDRITEAFF.

This clonotype showed up just a few times. The rearrangement uses TRBV2 and TRBJ1-1; D gene ambiguous. The germline V gene has CDR1 SNHLY and CDR2 FYNNEI. V was clipped by 0 bases and J by 1 base, with 3 bases between them. The CDR3 extends over 13 amino acids. The CDR3 loop reads CASSEAANTEAFF. The CDR3, as DNA: TGTGCCAGCAGTGAAGCGGCGAACACTGAAGCTTTCTTT.

The DNA for the CDR3 is TGTGCCAGCGCAACCGGGACTAGCGGGAGTGAGCAGTTCTTC. It codes for CASATGTSGSEQFF. V and J are TRBV6-2 or TRBV6-3 and TRBJ2-1; 14 nucleotides line up with TRBD2. Looked up from germline, CDR1 is MNHEY and CDR2 is SVGEGT. This CDR3 has 14 residues. J gave up 9 bases and V 8 bases, and 6 bases lay outside the gene matches.

This chain connects TRBV2 to TRBJ2-7; 8 nucleotides align to TRBD1. This CDR3 has 15 residues. Germline CDR1 is SNHLY and CDR2 is FYNNEI. The V gene end was trimmed by 4 bases and the J gene end by 1 base; junction bases not matched to a gene: 6. The CDR3 region is CASSGAGGKSYEQYF. The CDR3 DNA follows: TGTGCCAGCAGTGGGGCAGGGGGCAAGTCCTACGAGCAGTACTTC.

This clonotype came up many times. This sequence joins TRBV2 and TRBJ2-2, with 11 bases aligning to TRBD2. Trimming took 5 bases from V and 4 from J; bases not matched to a gene: 6. Germline values: CDR1 SNHLY, CDR2 FYNNEI. There are 16 residues in the CDR3. The CDR3 bases are TGTGCCAGCAGTCCGACTAGCGGGGTCCCCACCGGGGAGCTGTTTTTT. It encodes CASSPTSGVPTGELFF.

This chain joins TRBV3-1 and TRBJ2-5, with D possibly being TRBD2 (6 bases). The V gene's germline CDR1 is LGHDT and CDR2 YNNKEL (reference sequence). CDR3 length equals 14 residues. With 6 bases removed from V and 4 bases from J, the gap between germline ends came to 15 bases. The CDR3 reads CASRGGGGLETQYF. Written as DNA, the CDR3 is TGTGCCAGCAGAGGCGGAGGAGGGTTAGAGACCCAGTACTTC.

This clonotype was detected many times. This chain connects TRBV29-1 to TRBJ2-1; TRBD1 or TRBD2 may be the D gene (5 bases each). The V and J ends lost 3 bases and 9 bases respectively, with 9 bases between them. Germline V gene data show CDR1 as SQVTM and CDR2 as ANQGSEA. The CDR3 contains 11 residues. CDR3 nucleotide sequence: TGCAGCGTTGAGCGAGGGGCTGAGCAGTTCTTC. Translation: CSVERGAEQFF.

This clonotype was counted once. The chain employs TRBV6-1 and TRBJ2-1; 8 bases agree with TRBD2. Germline CDR1 and CDR2: MNHNS and SASEGT. Trimming took 3 bases from V and 9 from J; bases not matched to a gene: 4. This CDR3 is built from 13 residues. The CDR3: CASSDWRGAEQFF. The CDR3 region has the DNA TGTGCCAGCAGTGACTGGCGGGGGGCTGAGCAGTTCTTC.

The sample holds many counts of this clonotype. The CDR3 region has the DNA TGTGCCAGCAGTTTTCGGGGGATCACTGAAGCTTTCTTT. Protein product: CASSFRGITEAFF. This rearrangement joins TRBV12-3 or TRBV12-4 to TRBJ1-1, with D possibly being TRBD1 (5 bases). This CDR3 contains 13 residues. V dropped 3 bases and J dropped 4 bases, with 9 bases sitting between them.

This clonotype has more than one count but fewer than ten. The chain carries TRBV28 and TRBJ2-1, with 7 bases aligning to TRBD2. Trimming removed 5 bases from V and 9 bases from J; junction bases left unmatched: 10. Per germline, CDR1 MDHEN and CDR2 SYDVKM. The CDR3 runs to 14 residues. Written as DNA, the CDR3 is TGTGCCAGCAGTGTACAACCGGGACTAACTGAGCAGTTCTTC. Its protein product is CASSVQPGLTEQFF.

In this sample, this clonotype turned up a few times. This chain links TRBV5-1 with TRBJ1-1, with 8 positions matching TRBD1. The germline V gene has CDR1 SGHRS and CDR2 YFSETQ. CDR3 length: 15 residues. V gave up 0 bases and J gave up 6 bases; unmatched junction bases: 7. Here the CDR3 reads CASSLGRTGMSEAFF. DNA of the CDR3: TGCGCCAGCAGCTTGGGGAGGACAGGGATGTCTGAAGCTTTCTTT.

CDR3 residues: CASSYVGLGPYEQYF. CDR3 in DNA: TGTGCCAGCAGTTACGTGGGCCTCGGGCCCTACGAGCAGTACTTC. The chain is built from TRBV6-2 or TRBV6-3 and TRBJ2-7; D call uncertain. CDR3 length equals 15 residues. Germline CDR1 is MNHEY and CDR2 is SVGEGT. V was clipped by 2 bases and J by 2 bases, with 13 bases between them.

V is TRBV10-3 and J is TRBJ2-7, with D tentatively TRBD1 (6 bases). CDR1 ENHRY and CDR2 SYGVKD come from the germline V gene. This CDR3 is built from 13 residues. V was clipped by 2 bases and J by 7 bases, with 12 bases between them. The CDR3 sequence: CAISEGRDTEQYF. As DNA, the CDR3 is TGTGCCATCAGTGAGGGCCGGGACACTGAGCAGTACTTC.

This clonotype was observed many times. One end of the junction is discordant with germline, which a read error may explain. The chain links TRBV29-1 to TRBJ2-7; D ambiguous. CDR1 SQVTM and CDR2 ANQGSEA come from the germline V gene. The CDR3 runs 13 residues. CDR3 region: CSAGNAISDEQYF. In DNA form, the CDR3 reads TGCAGCGCCGGAAACGCTATCTCCGACGAGCAGTACTTC.

Here the CDR3 reads CASSFRTESNIQYF. The CDR3, as DNA: TGTGCCAGCAGTTTTCGGACAGAATCAAACATTCAGTACTTC. V usage is TRBV28 and J usage is TRBJ2-4; D may be TRBD1 (6 bases). The CDR3 has 14 residues. CDR1 and CDR2 (germline): MDHEN, SYDVKM. The V end lost 3 bases, the J end lost 6 bases, and 12 bases lay between the germline ends.

The chain combines TRBV4-2 with TRBJ2-7; D gene ambiguous. CDR1 is LGHNA and CDR2 is YNFKEQ in the germline V gene. V dropped 3 bases and J dropped 2 bases, with 8 bases sitting between them. This CDR3 is 13 amino acids long. In DNA form, the CDR3 reads TGTGCCAGCAGCCATTTCGGACCCTACGAGCAGTACTTC. This encodes CASSHFGPYEQYF.

This clonotype was detected ten times or more. V is TRBV20-1 and J is TRBJ2-7; D call uncertain. The germline V gene encodes CDR1 DFQATT and CDR2 SNEGSKA (reference sequence). CDR3 length: 15 amino acids. The V and J ends lost 0 bases and 4 bases respectively, with 16 bases between them. The CDR3 sequence is CSARDPPEKEYEQYF. DNA for the CDR3: TGCAGTGCTAGAGATCCCCCGGAGAAGGAATACGAGCAGTACTTC.

In its sample, this clonotype was seen many times. The CDR3 spells CASSHGLFAFGTSSETQYF. CDR3 coding DNA: TGCGCCAGCAGCCATGGATTGTTCGCCTTTGGGACTAGCTCAGAGACCCAGTACTTC. V gene TRBV4-1 combines with J gene TRBJ2-5, with 9 bases lining up with TRBD2. The CDR3 consists of 19 residues. Germline CDR1 is MGHRA and CDR2 is YSYEKL. The trim removed 3 bases at V and 4 bases at J, leaving 18 bases unmatched.